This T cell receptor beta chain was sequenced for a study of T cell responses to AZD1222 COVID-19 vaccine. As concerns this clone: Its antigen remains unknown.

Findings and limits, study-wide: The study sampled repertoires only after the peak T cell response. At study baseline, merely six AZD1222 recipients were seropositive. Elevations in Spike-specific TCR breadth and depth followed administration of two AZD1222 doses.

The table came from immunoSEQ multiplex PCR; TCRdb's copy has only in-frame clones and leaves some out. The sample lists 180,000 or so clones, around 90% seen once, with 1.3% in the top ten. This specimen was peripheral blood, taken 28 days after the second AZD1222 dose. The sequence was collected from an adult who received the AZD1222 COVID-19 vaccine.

CDR3 nucleotide sequence: TGTGCCAGCAGCCCCGAGAGAACTCCGTATGGCTACACCTTC. Amino acid sequence: CASSPERTPYGYTF. The V and J genes are TRBV7-8 and TRBJ1-2, with D uncertain. Germline-derived CDR1 and CDR2 are SGHVS and FQNEAQ. Trimming shortened V by 5 bases and J by 5 bases, and 15 bases separated the two germline ends. CDR3 length: 14 residues.